The 20 T cell receptor beta chains below were found in one sample sequenced in a study of blood T cells in healthy people across ages. A second PCR of about 7 to 11 cycles used a sample-barcoded 5' primer and a J-beta primer mix. TCRdb re-called the 5' RACE reads through MiXCR, storing one row per CDR3 protein. The table lists about 1,400,000 distinct CDR3 sequences, about 40% of them singletons. Sequencing used blood. These receptors came from a woman aged 18-29 years in good health.

A remark on this clonotype: Its ends do not fully match the called genes, so a read error is possible. The chain employs TRBV15 and TRBJ1-2; D might be TRBD1 (5 bases). The germline CDR1 and CDR2 sequences are LNHNV and YYDKDF (reference sequence). There are 15 residues in the CDR3. CDR3 loop: CTTSRDRGSNYGYTF. The CDR3 DNA reads as TGTACCACCAGCAGAGATCGGGGGTCTAACTATGGCTACACCTTC.

The chain has TRBV28 and TRBJ1-1, with D uncertain. The CDR3 runs 17 residues. Germline CDR1 reads MDHEN; CDR2 reads SYDVKM. Deletions cut 4 bases from V and 1 base from J, with 19 bases between. The CDR3 DNA sequence: TGTGCCAGCAGTTCACGGGCCGGCGGTGGGAGGAACACTGAAGCTTTCTTT. It codes for CASSSRAGGGRNTEAFF.

CDR3 bases: TGCGCCAGCAGCCTTGGAGGGGAGTTAGGCGAGCAGTACTTC. It is translated as CASSLGGELGEQYF. The chain combines TRBV4-1 with TRBJ2-5, with D possibly matching TRBD2 (6 bases). The J call is uncertain, as TRBJ2-7 better fits the DNA end. This CDR3 contains 14 residues. Germline CDR1 is MGHRA and CDR2 is YSYEKL.

This clonotype appeared a few times. The chain joins TRBV20-1 to TRBJ2-1, with TRBD2 matching 14 bases. V lost 5 bases and J lost 8; bases outside the gene matches: 5. Germline assignment: CDR1 DFQATT and CDR2 SNEGSKA (reference sequence). The CDR3 totals 14 residues. The CDR3 DNA reads TGCAGTGCTGCGACTAGCGGGGGGGCACATGAGCAGTTCTTC. Residues: CSAATSGGAHEQFF.

The gene calls are TRBV4-1 and TRBJ2-1; 9 nucleotides line up with TRBD1. CDR3 length: 16 amino acids. The junction had 10 bases not matched to a gene; V was cut back by 1 base and J by 9 bases. Per the germline V gene, CDR1 is MGHRA and CDR2 is YSYEKL. Here the CDR3 DNA reads TGCGCCAGCAGCCAAGGACCGGGACAGGGAGAGCGTGAGCAGTTCTTC. This translates into CASSQGPGQGEREQFF.

This chain uses TRBV11-1 with TRBJ2-1; D might be TRBD2 (6 bases). There are 16 residues in the CDR3. Trimming took 4 bases from V and 8 from J, leaving 21 bases between them. CDR1 is SGHAT, CDR2 FQDESV, per germline (reference sequence). The CDR3 sequence is CASSSTPGLDVDEQFF. As DNA, the CDR3 is TGTGCCAGCAGCTCAACCCCGGGACTCGACGTAGATGAGCAGTTCTTC.

This clonotype was found a few times. The gene calls are TRBV4-2 and TRBJ2-1; weak D call: TRBD2 (6 bases). The germline gives CDR1 LGHNA, CDR2 YNFKEQ. V lost 3 bases to trimming and J lost 8 bases, with 11 bases between them. The length of the CDR3 is 13 residues. This CDR3 reads CASSHPGVDEQFF. The CDR3, as DNA: TGTGCCAGCAGCCACCCGGGGGTAGATGAGCAGTTCTTC.

The rearrangement links TRBV20-1 to TRBJ2-7; TRBD1 is a possible D gene (5 bases). V was clipped by 0 bases and J by 4 bases, with 13 bases between them. CDR3 length equals 14 residues. Per germline, CDR1 DFQATT and CDR2 SNEGSKA (reference sequence). The CDR3, as DNA: TGCAGTGCTAGAGATGTGGCAGGGTTATACGAGCAGTACTTC. Translating gives CSARDVAGLYEQYF.

This rearrangement joins TRBV21-1 to TRBJ2-5; the table assigns TRBD2, which was not confirmed against the DNA. TRBV21-1 is marked as a pseudogene. The CDR3 extends over 14 amino acids. In DNA, the CDR3 is TGTGCCAGCAGCAAAGTGGGGAGACAAGAGACCCAGTACTTC. Translating it yields CASSKVGRQETQYF.

The V and J genes are TRBV6-1 and TRBJ1-2; D might be TRBD1 (6 bases). This CDR3 region has 15 residues. Germline values: CDR1 MNHNS, CDR2 SASEGT. Trimming shortened V by 1 base and J by 4 bases, and 13 bases separated the two germline ends. The CDR3 loop is CASSEGLTGSYGYTF. DNA for the CDR3: TGTGCCAGCAGTGAAGGCCTAACAGGGAGCTATGGCTACACCTTC.

This clonotype was recorded at least ten times. The chain couples TRBV29-1 to TRBJ2-1, with D possibly matching TRBD1 (5 bases). V was clipped by 6 bases and J by 0 bases, with 15 bases between them. The CDR3 totals 15 residues. Per the germline V gene, CDR1 is SQVTM and CDR2 is ANQGSEA. The CDR3 DNA follows: TGCAGCGTCCTCGCAGGGTTTAGCTCCTACAATGAGCAGTTCTTC. Translation: CSVLAGFSSYNEQFF.

The chain joins TRBV6-5 to TRBJ2-7, with D perhaps TRBD1 or TRBD2 (5 bases each). The DNA end favors TRBJ2-4, so the J call may be wrong. Germline V gene lookup returns CDR1 MNHEY and CDR2 SVGAGI. The CDR3 is made up of 14 amino acids. The CDR3 region is CASKPGQGKNIQYF. CDR3 nucleotide sequence: TGTGCCAGCAAACCGGGGCAGGGTAAAAACATTCAGTACTTC.

The chain combines TRBV20-1 with TRBJ2-1; D remains ambiguous. V dropped 0 bases and J dropped 7 bases, with 7 bases sitting between them. Looked up from germline, CDR1 is DFQATT and CDR2 is SNEGSKA (reference sequence). This CDR3 is 12 amino acids long. CDR3 coding DNA: TGCAGTGCTAGAGAGAGTGGGAATGAGCAGTTCTTC. Translating gives CSARESGNEQFF.

V usage is TRBV12-3 or TRBV12-4 and J usage is TRBJ2-1, with TRBD2 identical over 14 bases. This CDR3 spans 17 amino acids. Germline trimming cut 4 bases from V and 0 bases from J; bases unmatched to any gene: 2. DNA of the CDR3: TGTGCCAGCAGTTCGACTAGCGGGGGGGCCTCCTACAATGAGCAGTTCTTC. Protein product: CASSSTSGGASYNEQFF.

The CDR3 sequence is CASSSPSATGDTQYF. DNA of the CDR3: TGTGCCAGCAGTAGTCCTAGCGCCACTGGTGATACGCAGTATTTT. The chain carries TRBV27 and TRBJ2-3; D is possibly TRBD2 (6 bases). Germline V gene sequence: CDR1 MNHEY, CDR2 SMNVEV (reference sequence). The V end was cut by 5 bases, the J end by 6 bases, with 18 bases between. CDR3 length equals 15 residues.

The CDR3 nucleotides read TGTGCCAGCTCACCGAAGAGGGTTAGCACAGATACGCAGTATTTT. The encoded protein is CASSPKRVSTDTQYF. The V gene is TRBV18, the J gene TRBJ2-3; D perhaps matches TRBD2 (5 bases). Germline V gives CDR1 KGHSH, CDR2 LQKENI. The length of the CDR3 is 15 residues. V gave up 3 bases and J gave up 0 bases, with 10 bases separating them.

This clonotype was recorded a few times. V usage is TRBV29-1 and J usage is TRBJ2-2, with 7 bases that match TRBD2. Trimming cost V 7 bases and J 6 bases; bases outside gene matches: 5. This CDR3 spans 12 amino acids. Germline V gene sequence: CDR1 SQVTM, CDR2 ANQGSEA. CDR3 loop: CSATREAGELFF. In nucleotides, the CDR3 is TGCAGCGCTACACGGGAGGCCGGGGAGCTGTTTTTT.

This clonotype was detected only a few times. Here the CDR3 reads CASSLVQEVYGYTF. In DNA form, the CDR3 reads TGTGCCAGCAGCTTAGTTCAGGAGGTCTATGGCTACACCTTC. The V and J genes are TRBV7-9 and TRBJ1-2, with no clear D. The CDR3 is 14 residues long. Germline-derived CDR1 and CDR2 are SEHNR and FQNEAQ (reference sequence). V lost 1 base and J lost 4, with 10 bases in between. The full variable domain, rest sourced from reference TRBV7-9 and TRBJ1-2, is DTGVSQNPRHKITKRGQNVTFRCDPISEHNRLYWYRQTLGQGPEFLTYFQNEAQLEKSRLLSDRFSAERPKGSFSTLEIQRTEQGDSAMYLCASSLVQEVYGYTFGSGTRLTVV.

This clonotype was counted a few times. The chain recombines TRBV2 with TRBJ2-7, with unresolved D. This CDR3 spans 12 amino acids. The V gene's germline CDR1 is SNHLY and CDR2 FYNNEI. With 8 bases removed from V and 1 base from J, the gap between germline ends came to 9 bases. This CDR3 is CASVGRSYEQYF. In DNA, the CDR3 is TGTGCCAGCGTAGGCAGGTCCTACGAGCAGTACTTC.

This clonotype was seen more than once but under ten times. The chain carries TRBV20-1 and TRBJ2-3; D is perhaps TRBD1 (6 bases). Germline V CDR1 and CDR2: DFQATT, SNEGSKA (reference sequence). The germline V and J ends were trimmed by 6 bases and 0 bases, with 16 bases remaining between them. The CDR3 contains 15 residues. The CDR3 bases are TGCAGTGCCCCGCAAGGGGGTTCTAGCACAGATACGCAGTATTTT. It is translated as CSAPQGGSSTDTQYF.